This is a list of T cell receptor beta chains from one sample in a study of CD8+CD57+ T cells in acquired aplastic anemia. TCRdb reprocessed the reads with MiXCR, giving one entry per CDR3 protein. In the table there are some 160,000 distinct CDR3 sequences, about 45% of which are singletons. Sequenced input: sorted CD4+, CD8+, or CD8+CD57+ T cells (not recorded which) from PBMCs. Source of these receptors: a human donor with aplastic anemia. The CDR3 runs from the conserved cysteine through the conserved F or W. The D gene is left open where the match is weak. A row's size may be missing; if present it is once, few, many or a size class.

clone size: few
D gene: -
V gene: TRBV6-1
J gene: TRBJ1-4
CDR3 protein: CASTDYRAEKLFF
CDR3 DNA: TGTGCCAGCACCGACTACAGGGCTGAAAAACTGTTTTTT

clone size: -
D gene: -
V gene: TRBV7-8
J gene: TRBJ1-5
CDR3 protein: CASSLRTSREPQHF
CDR3 DNA: TGTGCCAGCAGCTTACGGACGTCCAGGGAGCCCCAGCATTTT

clone size: -
D gene: TRBD2
V gene: TRBV29-1
J gene: TRBJ2-1
CDR3 protein: CSVGLVGANEQFF
CDR3 DNA: TGCAGCGTGGGACTAGTTGGCGCGAATGAGCAGTTCTTC

clone size: many
D gene: TRBD1
V gene: TRBV7-9
J gene: TRBJ2-4
CDR3 protein: CASSPDREDIQYF
CDR3 DNA: TGTGCCAGCAGCCCGGACAGGGAAGACATTCAGTACTTC

clone size: many
D gene: -
V gene: TRBV5-4
J gene: TRBJ1-2
CDR3 protein: CASSPNIGANYGYTF
CDR3 DNA: TGTGCCAGCAGCCCAAACATCGGAGCTAACTATGGCTACACCTTC

clone size: -
D gene: TRBD1
V gene: TRBV5-1
J gene: TRBJ2-1
CDR3 protein: CASSTDRENEQFF
CDR3 DNA: TGCGCCAGCAGCACGGACAGGGAAAATGAGCAGTTCTTC

clone size: -
D gene: -
V gene: TRBV2
J gene: TRBJ1-2
CDR3 protein: CASSGIGQYGYTF
CDR3 DNA: TGTGCCAGCAGTGGAATAGGGCAATATGGCTACACCTTC

clone size: -
D gene: -
V gene: TRBV18
J gene: TRBJ2-1
CDR3 protein: CASSPPSGQETQFF
CDR3 DNA: TGTGCCAGCTCACCACCGTCGGGGCAAGAGACCCAGTTCTTC

clone size: many
D gene: TRBD1
V gene: TRBV19
J gene: TRBJ1-5
CDR3 protein: CASRAPDRGNQPQHF
CDR3 DNA: TGTGCCAGTAGGGCTCCGGACAGGGGCAATCAGCCCCAGCATTTT

clone size: -
D gene: TRBD1
V gene: TRBV19
J gene: TRBJ1-1
CDR3 protein: CASSLTGESFTEAFF
CDR3 DNA: TGTGCCAGTAGTCTCACAGGGGAGAGCTTCACTGAAGCTTTCTTT

clone size: -
D gene: -
V gene: TRBV29-1
J gene: TRBJ1-1
CDR3 protein: CSVGGGKDTEAFF
CDR3 DNA: TGCAGCGTTGGAGGGGGTAAGGACACTGAAGCTTTCTTT

clone size: many
D gene: -
V gene: TRBV12-3/TRBV12-4
J gene: TRBJ1-3
CDR3 protein: CASSLVQGNTIYF
CDR3 DNA: TGTGCCAGCAGTTTAGTACAGGGAAACACCATATATTTT

clone size: -
D gene: TRBD2
V gene: TRBV20-1
J gene: TRBJ2-1
CDR3 protein: CSAHRLAGVSYNEQFF
CDR3 DNA: TGCAGTGCGCACCGACTAGCGGGGGTTAGCTACAATGAGCAGTTCTTC

clone size: many
D gene: TRBD1
V gene: TRBV24-1
J gene: TRBJ2-2
CDR3 protein: CATQPGTGPAGELFF
CDR3 DNA: TGTGCCACCCAACCCGGGACAGGCCCCGCCGGGGAGCTGTTTTTT

clone size: medium-sized
D gene: -
V gene: TRBV25-1
J gene: TRBJ1-2
CDR3 protein: CASSGTTYGYTF
CDR3 DNA: TGTGCCAGCAGTGGGACAACCTATGGCTACACCTTC

clone size: -
D gene: -
V gene: TRBV29-1
J gene: TRBJ2-6
CDR3 protein: CSVDRTGANVLTF
CDR3 DNA: TGCAGCGTTGACCGCACTGGGGCCAACGTCCTGACTTTC

clone size: few
D gene: -
V gene: TRBV10-3
J gene: TRBJ1-3
CDR3 protein: CAISESPHNSGNTIYF
CDR3 DNA: TGTGCCATCAGTGAGTCCCCCCACAACTCTGGAAACACCATATATTTT

clone size: -
D gene: TRBD1
V gene: TRBV7-6
J gene: TRBJ2-5
CDR3 protein: CASSSTGGAETQYF
CDR3 DNA: TGTGCCAGCAGCTCGACAGGGGGCGCAGAGACCCAGTACTTC

clone size: many
D gene: TRBD1
V gene: TRBV15
J gene: TRBJ1-5
CDR3 protein: CATSRGGGPRQPQHF
CDR3 DNA: TGTGCCACCAGCAGAGGAGGGGGCCCGAGACAGCCCCAGCATTTT

clone size: -
D gene: TRBD1
V gene: TRBV5-6
J gene: TRBJ2-3
CDR3 protein: CASSHRDRGTDTQYF
CDR3 DNA: TGTGCCAGCAGCCACCGGGACAGGGGCACAGATACGCAGTATTTT

clone size: many
D gene: -
V gene: TRBV3-1
J gene: TRBJ2-7
CDR3 protein: CASSQGDRAYEQYF
CDR3 DNA: TGTGCCAGCAGCCAAGGTGACCGAGCCTACGAGCAGTACTTC

clone size: -
D gene: -
V gene: TRBV7-7
J gene: TRBJ2-1
CDR3 protein: CASSSGTGEQFF
CDR3 DNA: TGTGCCAGCAGCTCGGGCACGGGAGAGCAGTTCTTC

clone size: -
D gene: TRBD1
V gene: TRBV29-1
J gene: TRBJ1-4
CDR3 protein: CSVSGQGAEKLFF
CDR3 DNA: TGCAGCGTTTCGGGACAGGGGGCCGAAAAACTGTTTTTT

clone size: -
D gene: TRBD1
V gene: TRBV12-3/TRBV12-4
J gene: TRBJ2-3
CDR3 protein: CASSVNRGDTQYF
CDR3 DNA: TGTGCCAGCAGTGTTAACAGGGGAGATACGCAGTATTTT

clone size: -
D gene: -
V gene: TRBV6-4
J gene: TRBJ1-5
CDR3 protein: CASSDRVNQSQHF
CDR3 DNA: TGTGCCAGCAGTGACAGGGTGAATCAGTCCCAGCATTTT

clone size: many
D gene: -
V gene: TRBV2
J gene: TRBJ2-2
CDR3 protein: CASSARRTGELFF
CDR3 DNA: TGTGCCAGCAGTGCCAGGAGAACCGGGGAGCTGTTTTTT

clone size: many
D gene: -
V gene: TRBV3-1
J gene: TRBJ2-1
CDR3 protein: CASSQGSLYEQFF
CDR3 DNA: TGTGCCAGCAGCCAAGGGTCGCTGTATGAGCAGTTCTTC

clone size: -
D gene: TRBD1
V gene: TRBV19
J gene: TRBJ2-7
CDR3 protein: CASSTGQGYGQYF
CDR3 DNA: TGTGCCAGTAGTACTGGACAGGGCTACGGGCAGTACTTC

clone size: -
D gene: -
V gene: TRBV15
J gene: TRBJ2-2
CDR3 protein: CATSRRPLSTGELLF
CDR3 DNA: TGTGCCACCAGTAGAAGGCCCCTCTCTACCGGGGAGCTGCTTTTT

clone size: many
D gene: -
V gene: TRBV4-2
J gene: TRBJ1-6
CDR3 protein: CASSQVGGRNSPLHF
CDR3 DNA: TGTGCCAGCAGCCAAGTAGGGGGACGAAATTCACCCCTCCACTTT

clone size: many
D gene: -
V gene: TRBV7-2
J gene: TRBJ1-1
CDR3 protein: CASSRIGGTEAFF
CDR3 DNA: TGTGCCAGCAGCCGCATAGGGGGCACTGAAGCTTTCTTT

clone size: once
D gene: -
V gene: TRBV25-1
J gene: TRBJ2-2
CDR3 protein: CASSAQYTGELFF
CDR3 DNA: TGTGCCAGCAGTGCCCAATACACCGGGGAGCTGTTTTTT

clone size: many
D gene: TRBD1
V gene: TRBV15
J gene: TRBJ2-7
CDR3 protein: CATSPGQGSYEQYF
CDR3 DNA: TGTGCCACCAGCCCGGGACAGGGCTCCTACGAGCAGTACTTC

clone size: many
D gene: -
V gene: TRBV2
J gene: TRBJ1-4
CDR3 protein: CASTMANEKLFF
CDR3 DNA: TGTGCCAGCACTATGGCTAACGAAAAACTGTTTTTT

clone size: many
D gene: TRBD2
V gene: TRBV10-3
J gene: TRBJ2-1
CDR3 protein: CAINGGRDNEQFF
CDR3 DNA: TGTGCCATCAATGGCGGGAGGGACAATGAGCAGTTCTTC